This TCR beta chain was sequenced in a study of technical replicates of blood from several donors. TCRdb's copy holds only in-frame clones and misses some; the assay was immunoSEQ multiplex PCR. The sample includes 60,000 to 65,000 clones, about 86% of them seen just once. The germline gives CDR1 SGHAT, CDR2 FQNNGV. The CDR3 runs 16 residues. Trimming stripped 1 base from V and 3 bases from J, with 12 bases between. The TCR sequence derives from a human donor in good health. Some clones in this sample may be carry-over from other donors' samples. The chain employs TRBV11-2 and TRBJ2-2, with a weak D call TRBD2 (6 bases). The sample was PBMCs. DNA of the CDR3: TGTGCCAGCAGCTTAGTGGGCGGGGAGTACACCGGGGAGCTGTTTTTT. Protein sequence: CASSLVGGEYTGELFF.